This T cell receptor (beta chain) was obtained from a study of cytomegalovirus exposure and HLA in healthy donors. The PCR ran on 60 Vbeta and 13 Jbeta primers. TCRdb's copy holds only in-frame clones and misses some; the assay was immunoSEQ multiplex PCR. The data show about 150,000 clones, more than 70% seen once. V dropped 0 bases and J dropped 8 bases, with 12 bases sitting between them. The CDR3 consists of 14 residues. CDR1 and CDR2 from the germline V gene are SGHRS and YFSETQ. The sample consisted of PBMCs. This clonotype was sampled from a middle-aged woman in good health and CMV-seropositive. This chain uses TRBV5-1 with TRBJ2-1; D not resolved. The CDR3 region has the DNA TGCGCCAGCAGCTTGGCCCTGCGCCGCCATGAGCAGTTCTTC. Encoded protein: CASSLALRRHEQFF. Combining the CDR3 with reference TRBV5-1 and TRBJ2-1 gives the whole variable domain KAGVTQTPRYLIKTRGQQVTLSCSPISGHRSVSWYQQTPGQGLQFLFEYFSETQRNKGNFPGRFSGRQFSNSRSEMNVSTLELGDSALYLCASSLALRRHEQFFGPGTRLTVL.